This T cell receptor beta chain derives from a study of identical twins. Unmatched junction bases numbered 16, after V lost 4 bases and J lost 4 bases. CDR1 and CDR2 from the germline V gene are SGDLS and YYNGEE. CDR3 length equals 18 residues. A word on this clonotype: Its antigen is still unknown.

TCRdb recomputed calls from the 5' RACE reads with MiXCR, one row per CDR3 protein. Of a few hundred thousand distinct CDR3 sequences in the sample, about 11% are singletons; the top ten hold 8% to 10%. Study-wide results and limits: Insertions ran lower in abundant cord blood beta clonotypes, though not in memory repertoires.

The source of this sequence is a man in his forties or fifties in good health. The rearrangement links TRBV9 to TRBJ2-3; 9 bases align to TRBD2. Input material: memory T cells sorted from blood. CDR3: CASSRSFGLAIIADTQYF. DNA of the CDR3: TGTGCCAGCAGCCGGAGCTTCGGACTAGCGATAATAGCAGATACGCAGTATTTT.